This TCR beta chain was retrieved from a study of graft-versus-host responses after intestinal transplantation. General observations from the study: HvG clone declines early post-transplant were associated with peak circulating GvH levels. There were GvH clones found in recipient marrow, and some of them appeared first in ileum or blood.

The CDR3 has 16 amino acids. CDR1 and CDR2 (germline): MNHEY, SMNVEV (reference sequence). Trimming stripped 3 bases from V and 2 bases from J, with 16 bases between. Of note for this clone: Its cognate antigen is unknown.

Clones were read by immunoSEQ multiplex PCR, and TCRdb kept only the in-frame ones, dropping some. Of some 90,000 clones listed, approximately 92% are singletons. The V and J genes are TRBV27 and TRBJ1-2; D is possibly TRBD1 (6 bases). The sequence came from a human donor who received an intestinal transplant. The source was unstimulated CD8+ T cells sorted from spleen or lymph node cells, collected before intestinal transplant. CDR3 residues: CASSLFAGGLNYGYTF. The DNA of the CDR3 is TGTGCCAGCAGTTTGTTCGCGGGGGGCCTGAACTATGGCTACACCTTC.